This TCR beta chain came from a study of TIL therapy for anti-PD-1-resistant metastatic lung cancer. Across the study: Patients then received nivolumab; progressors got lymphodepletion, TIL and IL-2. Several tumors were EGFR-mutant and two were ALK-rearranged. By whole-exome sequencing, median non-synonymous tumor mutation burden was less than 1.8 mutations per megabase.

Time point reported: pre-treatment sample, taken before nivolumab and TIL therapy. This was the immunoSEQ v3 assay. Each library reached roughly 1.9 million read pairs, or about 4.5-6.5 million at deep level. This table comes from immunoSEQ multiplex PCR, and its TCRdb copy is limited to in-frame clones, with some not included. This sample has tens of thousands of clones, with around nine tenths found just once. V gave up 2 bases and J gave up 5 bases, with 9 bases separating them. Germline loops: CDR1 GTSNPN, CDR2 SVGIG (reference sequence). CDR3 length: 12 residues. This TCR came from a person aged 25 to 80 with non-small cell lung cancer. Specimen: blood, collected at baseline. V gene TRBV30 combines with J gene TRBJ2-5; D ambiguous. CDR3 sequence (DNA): TGTGCCTGGAGTACTGTGGGGGAGACCCAGTACTTC. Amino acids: CAWSTVGETQYF.